The entry that follows covers one TCR beta chain sequence. The antigen is not known. The CDR3 contains 12 residues. CDR1 and CDR2 from the germline V gene are SEHNR and FQNEAQ (reference sequence). The V end lost 8 bases, the J end lost 3 bases, and 10 bases lay between the germline ends. The data derive from a study of beta chain features in type 1 diabetes. Study-level findings and limits: Here, the possible influence of HLA type (on TCRB rearrangement) remained unresolved.

Expressed TCRB transcripts were sequenced because the isolated RNA had all been reverse transcribed beforehand. Using immunoSEQ multiplex PCR, the repertoire was profiled, and TCRdb retains in-frame clones only, with some absent. This sample has 400,000 to 600,000 clones, with roughly 30% found just once. This chain joins TRBV7-9 and TRBJ1-2, with D perhaps TRBD1 (5 bases). Sequenced sample: naive CD4+ T cells from blood. This receptor was taken from a young man in good health. The CDR3 protein is CASRPGDYGYTF. In DNA form, the CDR3 reads TGTGCCAGCCGGCCGGGGGACTATGGCTACACCTTC.